This is a list of T cell receptor beta chains from one sample in a study of cytotoxic CD8 clonotypes in ibrutinib-treated CLL. Sequencing was performed with immunoSEQ multiplex PCR; in TCRdb, only in-frame clones are kept and a portion is missing. Counted here are about 150,000 clones, around 76% occurring once; the ten biggest clones make up 4.5% to 6.5%. The sample here was PBMCs, taken after 24 months of ibrutinib treatment. Receptor source: a human donor with chronic lymphocytic leukemia. The CDR3 runs from the conserved cysteine through the conserved F or W. D genes are given only for firm matches. Clone size is given for some rows only: seen once, a few or many times, or a class if the clone is expanded.

TRBV19	TRBJ1-5	13	-	medium-sized	TGTGCCAGTAGTATTAGGGTAAATCAGCCCCAGCATTTT	CASSIRVNQPQHF
TRBV7-9	TRBJ1-5	15	-	-	TGTGCCAGCAGCGAGGGAGGCCTCCTAAATCAGCCCCAGCATTTT	CASSEGGLLNQPQHF
TRBV6-4	TRBJ2-1	15	-	many	TGTGCCAGCAGCCCCGAGGGAGGCTCCTACAATGAGCAGTTCTTC	CASSPEGGSYNEQFF
TRBV9	TRBJ2-3	15	-	-	TGTGCCAGCAGCGTAGGTCCGGAGACCACAGATACGCAGTATTTT	CASSVGPETTDTQYF
TRBV7-6	TRBJ1-2	14	-	-	TGTGCCAGCAGCCCAGGGGTCTCGGGGTATGGCTACACCTTC	CASSPGVSGYGYTF
TRBV19	TRBJ1-5	13	-	-	TGTGCCAGTAGTATAGCGGGGGTTCAGCCCCAGCATTTT	CASSIAGVQPQHF
TRBV5-1	TRBJ2-7	18	TRBD2	-	TGCGCCAGCAGCTCCCTACCGACTAGCGGGAGGGCGTCGGGCGAGCAGTACTTC	CASSSLPTSGRASGEQYF
TRBV11-1	TRBJ2-1	11	-	-	TGTGCCAGCAGCCGGGTGGATGAGCAGTTCTTC	CASSRVDEQFF
TRBV7-9	TRBJ2-7	14	TRBD1	-	TGTGCCAGCAGCTTCCGGACAGGGGGCCACGAGCAGTACTTC	CASSFRTGGHEQYF
TRBV6-1	TRBJ2-4	15	-	-	TGTGCCAGCAGTGACCGGCGTAGGGCCAAAAACATTCAGTACTTC	CASSDRRRAKNIQYF
TRBV9	TRBJ2-7	14	-	-	TGTGCCAGCAGCGTAGGTGTGGAGAGCTACGAGCAGTACTTC	CASSVGVESYEQYF
TRBV7-3	TRBJ2-5	13	-	few	TGTGCCAGCGGGATGGGGCCACAGGAGACCCAGTACTTC	CASGMGPQETQYF
TRBV10-2	TRBJ1-1	13	-	-	TGCGCCAGCAGTGAGAAGGGGAACACTGAAGCTTTCTTT	CASSEKGNTEAFF
TRBV6-6	TRBJ2-5	15	-	few	TGTGCCAGCAGGACTCATAGCGTGGGAGCGGAGACCCAGTACTTC	CASRTHSVGAETQYF
TRBV28	TRBJ1-2	14	TRBD1	-	TGTGCCAGCAGAGGGGGACAGGGTTTGGGTGGCTACACCTTC	CASRGGQGLGGYTF
TRBV5-1	TRBJ2-3	16	-	-	TGCGCCAGCAGCTTGGGAGGTAGCCCTAGCACAGATACGCAGTATTTT	CASSLGGSPSTDTQYF
TRBV7-2	TRBJ1-1	14	TRBD1	-	TGTGCCAGCAGCGTACTGGGACAGGGGTCTGAAGCTTTCTTT	CASSVLGQGSEAFF
TRBV7-2	TRBJ1-1	14	TRBD1	once	TGTGCCAGCAGCTTTGACAGGGGAAGGACTGAAGCTTTCTTT	CASSFDRGRTEAFF
TRBV7-6	TRBJ2-5	14	-	-	TGTGCCAGCAGCTTGGGCGGGACCCAAGAGACCCAGTACTTC	CASSLGGTQETQYF
TRBV7-2	TRBJ2-1	15	TRBD2	few	TGTGCCAGCAGCCCCGGGACTAGCGGATACAATGAGCAGTTCTTC	CASSPGTSGYNEQFF
TRBV2	TRBJ1-5	13	-	-	TGTGCCAGCAGTTGGCTTAGCAATCAGCCCCAGCATTTT	CASSWLSNQPQHF
TRBV28	TRBJ1-2	13	TRBD1	few	TGTGCCAGCAGTTTGGCGGGACAGGGGGCCCGCACCTTC	CASSLAGQGARTF
TRBV7-2	TRBJ1-5	15	TRBD1	-	TGTGCCAGCAGCTCTCAACAGGGGATGGGGCAGCCCCAGCATTTT	CASSSQQGMGQPQHF
TRBV19	TRBJ1-5	14	TRBD1	-	TGTGCCAGTAGCCTGACAGGGGGCAATCAGCCCCAGCATTTT	CASSLTGGNQPQHF
TRBV4-3	TRBJ2-3	15	TRBD2	-	TGCGCCAGCAGCCAAGTGGCGCTAGCGGTAGATACGCAGTATTTT	CASSQVALAVDTQYF
TRBV20-1	TRBJ1-2	11	TRBD1	-	TGCAGTGTCGAGGGGGCGGATGGCTACACCTTC	CSVEGADGYTF
TRBV10-3	TRBJ1-1	13	-	-	TGTGCCATCGGGTACCCCGGCAACACTGAAGCTTTCTTT	CAIGYPGNTEAFF
TRBV7-3	TRBJ2-1	15	-	few	TGTGCCAGCAGCTCCTGGGGTAGCGACTACAATGAGCAGTTCTTC	CASSSWGSDYNEQFF
TRBV27	TRBJ1-2	13	-	once	TGTGCCAGCAGTTTACAGGCGAGCTATGGCTACACCTTC	CASSLQASYGYTF
TRBV10-3	TRBJ2-1	13	TRBD2	-	TGTGCCATCACGGCGGGGGGTTACAATGAGCAGTTCTTC	CAITAGGYNEQFF
TRBV28	TRBJ1-3	13	-	once	TGTGCCAGCACCGGCGCCCCTGGAAACACCATATATTTT	CASTGAPGNTIYF
TRBV5-4	TRBJ2-3	15	TRBD1	-	TGTGCCAGCAGCCCAGGGGGCCCTAGCACAGATACGCAGTATTTT	CASSPGGPSTDTQYF
TRBV9	TRBJ2-3	15	TRBD2	-	TGTGCCAGCAGCGGACTAGCGGGAGTAGGAGATACGCAGTATTTT	CASSGLAGVGDTQYF
TRBV18	TRBJ2-7	16	TRBD1	-	TGTGCCAGCTCACCACCCCGGACAGGCAACTCCTACGAGCAGTACTTC	CASSPPRTGNSYEQYF
TRBV2	TRBJ2-5	11	-	-	TGTGCCAGCAGTGATTGGGAGACCCAGTACTTC	CASSDWETQYF
TRBV11-2	TRBJ2-7	15	TRBD2	-	TGTGCCAGCAGCTCCCGCACAGCGGGGTCCTACGAGCAGTACTTC	CASSSRTAGSYEQYF